One and the same sample provided the 5 T cell receptor beta chains below, sequenced in a study of vaccination effects on CD4 cells after COVID-19. Antigen-specific CD4+ T cells expanded by the ViraFEST assay with viral peptide pools were then sequenced. Having been cultured for around ten days, the cells underwent CD4+ T cell isolation. Vaccine recipients had no previous SARS-CoV-2 infection; their nucleocapsid antibodies were negative. The table came from immunoSEQ multiplex PCR; TCRdb's copy has only in-frame clones and leaves some out. The sample lists some 68,000 clones; 80% were seen once. Their recognized antigens are unknown. Material: CD4+ T cells from PBMCs cultured with SARS-CoV-2 spike peptides, obtained before COVID-19 vaccination. These receptors were obtained from a human donor who received a COVID-19 vaccine.

This chain joins TRBV5-6 and TRBJ2-7; D may be TRBD1 (6 bases). The CDR3 has 17 residues. Germline V gene lookup returns CDR1 SGHDT and CDR2 YYEEEE. The V end lost 7 bases, the J end lost 3 bases, and 26 bases lay between the germline ends. The CDR3 DNA is TGTGCCAGCCCTGGCGGTGTCAGGGGCGTGGGTAACTACGAGCAGTACGTC. Its translation: CASPGGVRGVGNYEQYV.

The V and J genes are TRBV6-5 and TRBJ1-2, with TRBD1 matching 10 bases. CDR3 size: 15 residues. Germline V lookup: CDR1 MNHEY, CDR2 SVGAGI. Trimming removed 8 bases from V and 1 base from J; junction bases left unmatched: 7. The CDR3 spells CASFPGQGFNYGYTF. In nucleotides, the CDR3 is TGTGCCAGCTTTCCGGGACAGGGGTTTAACTATGGCTACACCTTC.

The V gene is TRBV5-1, the J gene TRBJ2-7; 8 bases fit TRBD2. This CDR3 is 13 amino acids long. CDR1 is SGHRS and CDR2 is YFSETQ in the germline V gene. The V gene end was trimmed by 4 bases and the J gene end by 4 bases; junction bases not matched to a gene: 4. The CDR3 is CASSVAGGYEQYV. Here the CDR3 DNA reads TGCGCCAGCAGCGTCGCGGGGGGATACGAGCAGTACGTC.

This clone was detected a few times. V and J are TRBV2 and TRBJ1-2; tentatively, D is TRBD1 (6 bases). Germline loops: CDR1 SNHLY, CDR2 FYNNEI. The CDR3 spans 16 residues. Trimming took 5 bases from V and 5 from J, leaving 21 bases between them. The CDR3 DNA sequence: TGTGCCAGCAGTTTCAGATCAGGGGACGGCGGATATGGCTACACCTTC. Its protein product is CASSFRSGDGGYGYTF.

The J gene is TRBJ1-5, the V gene TRBV18; 7 nucleotides match TRBD1. The CDR3 spans 15 residues. V dropped 4 bases and J dropped 9; count of bases not matched to a gene: 12. CDR1 is KGHSH and CDR2 is LQKENI in the germline V gene. CDR3 sequence: CASSRGGGGFSPQHF. In DNA, the CDR3 is TGTGCCAGCTCACGGGGAGGGGGCGGTTTTTCGCCCCAGCATTTT. The whole variable domain, remainder taken from reference TRBV18 and TRBJ1-5, is NAGVMQNPRHLVRRRGQEARLRCSPMKGHSHVYWYRQLPEEGLKFMVYLQKENIIDESGMPKERFSAEFPKEGPSILRIQQVVRGDSAAYFCASSRGGGGFSPQHFGDGTRLSIL.